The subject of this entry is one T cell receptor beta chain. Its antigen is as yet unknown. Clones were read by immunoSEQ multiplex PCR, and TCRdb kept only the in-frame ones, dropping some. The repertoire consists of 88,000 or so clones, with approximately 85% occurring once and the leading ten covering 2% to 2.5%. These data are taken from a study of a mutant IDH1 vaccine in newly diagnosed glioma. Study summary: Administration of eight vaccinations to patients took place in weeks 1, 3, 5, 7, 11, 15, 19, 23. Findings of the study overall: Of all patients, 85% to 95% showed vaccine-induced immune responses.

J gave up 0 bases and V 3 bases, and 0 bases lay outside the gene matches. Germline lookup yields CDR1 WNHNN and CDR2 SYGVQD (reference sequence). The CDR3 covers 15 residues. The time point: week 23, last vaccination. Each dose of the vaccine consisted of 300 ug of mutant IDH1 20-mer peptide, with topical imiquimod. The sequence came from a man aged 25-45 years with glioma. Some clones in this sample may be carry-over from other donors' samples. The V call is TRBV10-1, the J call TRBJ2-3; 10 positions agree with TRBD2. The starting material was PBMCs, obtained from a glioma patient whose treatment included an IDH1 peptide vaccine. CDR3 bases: TGCGCCAGCAGTGATAGCGGGGGGAGCACAGATACGCAGTATTTT. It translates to CASSDSGGSTDTQYF.